A single sample gave rise to the 25 T cell receptor beta chains below, sequenced in a study of T cell responses to AZD1222 COVID-19 vaccine. Data came from immunoSEQ multiplex PCR; TCRdb stores just in-frame clones and leaves some out. The sample holds approximately 100,000 clones, just under 90% seen once. The input for sequencing was peripheral blood, taken on day 0 of AZD1222 vaccination. These receptors were taken from an adult in good health.

The gene calls are TRBV18 and TRBJ2-7; no firm D call. The CDR3 spans 13 residues. The V and J ends lost 6 bases and 4 bases respectively, with 13 bases between them. CDR1 is KGHSH and CDR2 is LQKENI in the germline V gene. CDR3 sequence (DNA): TGTGCCAGCTCCCTTGAGAGGCTGTACGAGCAGTACTTC. It is translated as CASSLERLYEQYF.

The gene calls are TRBV9 and TRBJ2-2, with no clear D. Per germline, CDR1 SGDLS and CDR2 YYNGEE. This CDR3 comprises 13 residues. V was clipped by 0 bases and J by 6 bases, with 6 bases between them. The CDR3 nucleotides read TGTGCCAGCAGCGTAGTACGGTCCGGGGAGCTGTTTTTT. Its protein product is CASSVVRSGELFF.

The chain carries TRBV19 and TRBJ1-5; 10 bases fit TRBD1. With 4 bases clipped from V and 6 bases from J, the junction kept 6 bases outside the gene matches. There are 15 residues in the CDR3. The germline V gene has CDR1 LNHDA and CDR2 SQIVND (reference sequence). The CDR3 region has the DNA TGTGCCAGTAGTACGTCCGGGACAGGGGTTCAGCCCCAGCATTTT. Its translation is CASSTSGTGVQPQHF.

The chain carries TRBV21-1 and TRBJ2-2. TRBV21-1 is an annotated pseudogene. The CDR3 covers 16 residues. CDR3 DNA: TGTGCCAGCAGCAAAGGGATAGACAGTCCGGGAGGGGAGCTGTTTTTT. Amino acids: CASSKGIDSPGGELFF.

This rearrangement joins TRBV12-3 or TRBV12-4 to TRBJ2-5, with D maybe TRBD1 (5 bases). This CDR3 has 13 residues. Trimming stripped 5 bases from V and 5 bases from J, with 12 bases between. CDR3 in DNA: TGTGCCAGCAGTACAGACAGAAGGGAGACCCAGTACTTC. The encoded protein is CASSTDRRETQYF.

The V gene is TRBV7-3, the J gene TRBJ2-3; D possibly corresponds to TRBD2 (5 bases). The germline V gene encodes CDR1 SGHTA and CDR2 FQGTGA. Trimming cost V 3 bases and J 5 bases, with 9 bases left between them. This CDR3 has 13 residues. The CDR3 is CASSFGLQDTQYF. The CDR3 DNA follows: TGTGCCAGCAGCTTTGGACTGCAAGATACGCAGTATTTT.

This rearrangement joins TRBV29-1 to TRBJ1-2; D possibly corresponds to TRBD1 (5 bases). Trimming removed 1 base from V and 7 bases from J, with 7 bases in between. The CDR3 sequence is 11 residues long. CDR1 and CDR2 from the germline V gene are SQVTM and ANQGSEA. The CDR3 sequence: CSVEVGAGYTF. In DNA form, the CDR3 reads TGCAGCGTTGAAGTTGGGGCTGGCTACACCTTC. Combining the CDR3 with reference TRBV29-1 and TRBJ1-2 gives the whole variable domain SAVISQKPSRDICQRGTSLTIQCQVDSQVTMMFWYRQQPGQSLTLIATANQGSEATYESGFVIDKFPISRPNLTFSTLTVSNMSPEDSSIYLCSVEVGAGYTFGSGTRLTVV.

This rearrangement joins TRBV5-1 to TRBJ2-3; TRBD2 might be the D (5 bases). CDR1 is SGHRS and CDR2 is YFSETQ in the germline V gene. Trimming pared 0 bases from V and 4 bases from J, leaving 15 bases between. This CDR3 has 16 residues. CDR3 coding DNA: TGCGCCAGCAGCTTGGAGGCTAGCAGGCAGGCAGATACGCAGTATTTT. The encoded protein is CASSLEASRQADTQYF.

This clone is a singleton in its sample. The V gene is TRBV9, the J gene TRBJ1-1; a weak D match, TRBD1 (5 bases). This CDR3 is 16 amino acids long. The germline V and J ends were trimmed by 4 bases and 0 bases, with 16 bases remaining between them. Germline CDR1 reads SGDLS; CDR2 reads YYNGEE. As DNA, the CDR3 is TGTGCCAGCAGCCCCCCGGGACGGAACTTGAACACTGAAGCTTTCTTT. Translation gives CASSPPGRNLNTEAFF. The variable domain in full, with the rest retrieved from reference TRBV9 and TRBJ1-1, is DSGVTQTPKHLITATGQRVTLRCSPRSGDLSVYWYQQSLDQGLQFLIQYYNGEERAKGNILERFSAQQFPDLHSELNLSSLELGDSALYFCASSPPGRNLNTEAFFGQGTRLTVV.

The rearrangement uses TRBV5-1 and TRBJ1-4; perhaps TRBD1 as D (6 bases). The CDR3 runs 14 residues. V dropped 2 bases and J dropped 6 bases, with 11 bases sitting between them. CDR1 and CDR2 from the germline V gene are SGHRS and YFSETQ. DNA for the CDR3: TGCGCCAGCAGCTTCTCGGCAGGGGATGAAAAACTGTTTTTT. Translated, it gives CASSFSAGDEKLFF.

The chain joins TRBV12-3 or TRBV12-4 to TRBJ1-4; D ambiguous. This CDR3 has 13 amino acids. Trimming shortened V by 4 bases and J by 6 bases, and 9 bases separated the two germline ends. In DNA form, the CDR3 reads TGTGCCAGCAGTTCGGGGAGATATGAAAAACTGTTTTTT. This encodes CASSSGRYEKLFF.

The gene calls are TRBV6-5 and TRBJ2-3; tentatively, D is TRBD2 (5 bases). There are 12 residues in the CDR3. Germline lookup yields CDR1 MNHEY and CDR2 SVGAGI. The V and J ends lost 6 bases and 6 bases respectively, with 10 bases between them. The CDR3 sequence: CASRGVTDTQYF. The CDR3 DNA reads as TGTGCCAGCAGGGGAGTTACGGATACGCAGTATTTT.

This chain uses TRBV3-1 (or the pseudogene TRBV3-2) with TRBJ1-2; D is uncertain. The germline V and J ends were trimmed by 2 bases and 8 bases, with 21 bases remaining between them. The CDR3 sequence is 16 residues long. Per germline, CDR1 LGHDT and CDR2 YNNKEL (reference sequence). The CDR3 spells CASSQNPPTVLSGYTF. CDR3 in DNA: TGTGCCAGCAGCCAAAATCCTCCGACGGTGCTTTCGGGCTACACCTTC.

This rearrangement joins TRBV19 to TRBJ2-1; 10 positions match TRBD1. The CDR3 runs to 16 residues. Trimming cost V 1 base and J 5 bases; bases outside gene matches: 5. Germline V gene lookup returns CDR1 LNHDA and CDR2 SQIVND (reference sequence). In DNA, the CDR3 is TGTGCCAGTAGTATAGGGAGGGGACAGGGGAACAATGAGCAGTTCTTC. Its translation is CASSIGRGQGNNEQFF. Full variable domain (outside the CDR3, taken from reference TRBV19 and TRBJ2-1): DGGITQSPKYLFRKEGQNVTLSCEQNLNHDAMYWYRQDPGQGLRLIYYSQIVNDFQKGDIAEGYSVSREKKESFPLTVTSAQKNPTAFYLCASSIGRGQGNNEQFFGPGTRLTVL.

The chain couples TRBV5-4 to TRBJ1-2, with D tentatively TRBD1 (5 bases). The CDR3 extends over 14 amino acids. CDR1 and CDR2 from the germline V gene are SGHNT and YYREEE (reference sequence). Trimming took off 1 base at V and 9 bases at J, with 16 bases between the two ends. The CDR3 nucleotides are TGTGCCAGCAGCTTGCGGCAGGGCTTGAGGAGCTACACCTTC. It yields the protein CASSLRQGLRSYTF.

The chain joins TRBV14 to TRBJ1-1, with TRBD1 identical over 7 bases. Germline V gene sequence: CDR1 SGHDN, CDR2 FVKESK. The CDR3 covers 13 residues. With 4 bases clipped from V and 4 bases from J, the junction kept 3 bases outside the gene matches. The CDR3 sequence is CASSRDRVTEAFF. CDR3 DNA sequence: TGTGCCAGCAGCCGCGACAGGGTCACTGAAGCTTTCTTT.

The CDR3 bases are TGTGCCAGCAGTTTTGGGAGCGGGAAGGGAACAGATACGCAGTATTTT. Encoded protein: CASSFGSGKGTDTQYF. The chain uses TRBV28 and TRBJ2-3; the match to TRBD2 covers 7 bases. Germline-derived CDR1 and CDR2 are MDHEN and SYDVKM. The V segment lost 3 bases and the J segment 3 bases; nucleotides outside the gene matches: 9. This CDR3 is 16 amino acids long.

This chain links TRBV7-9 with TRBJ2-7; 9 bases align to TRBD1. CDR1 and CDR2 (germline): SEHNR, FQNEAQ (reference sequence). The CDR3 length is 15 residues. Germline trimming cut 4 bases from V and 5 bases from J; bases unmatched to any gene: 9. CDR3 coding DNA: TGTGCCAGCAGCTCACTGGGACAGGGATGGAACGAGCAGTACTTC. Translation: CASSSLGQGWNEQYF.

The chain carries TRBV9 and TRBJ2-7; 8 nucleotides match TRBD2. CDR1 and CDR2 from the germline V gene are SGDLS and YYNGEE. The CDR3 covers 16 residues. V shed 0 bases and J 3 bases; nucleotides not matched to a gene: 8. The CDR3 DNA follows: TGTGCCAGCAGCGTAGGCCTTAGCGGGGCATTCTACGAGCAGTACTTC. Translation gives CASSVGLSGAFYEQYF.

The J gene is TRBJ2-7, the V gene TRBV20-1; no clear D. Trimming stripped 3 bases from V and 3 bases from J, with 6 bases between. This CDR3 region has 11 residues. Germline lookup yields CDR1 DFQATT and CDR2 SNEGSKA (reference sequence). CDR3 nucleotide sequence: TGCAGTGCTAGGGTCGGCTACGAGCAGTACTTC. It yields the protein CSARVGYEQYF.

The chain has TRBV10-3 and TRBJ1-1, with D unresolved. The germline CDR1 and CDR2 sequences are ENHRY and SYGVKD. The V end lost 4 bases, the J end lost 1 base, and 7 bases lay between the germline ends. There are 13 residues in the CDR3. This CDR3 is CAISGGENTEAFF. CDR3 DNA sequence: TGTGCCATCAGTGGGGGAGAGAACACTGAAGCTTTCTTT.

The V gene is TRBV27, the J gene TRBJ2-7; TRBD2 matches at 8 bases. The V segment lost 0 bases and the J segment 0 bases; nucleotides outside the gene matches: 7. CDR1 is MNHEY and CDR2 is SMNVEV in the germline V gene (reference sequence). There are 17 residues in the CDR3. The CDR3 DNA follows: TGTGCCAGCAGTTTATCGCGGGGGGACGGGAGCTCCTACGAGCAGTACTTC. Protein product: CASSLSRGDGSSYEQYF.

The chain uses TRBV19 and TRBJ2-3, with 11 bases matching TRBD2. The V gene's germline CDR1 is LNHDA and CDR2 SQIVND (reference sequence). J lost 5 bases, V lost 5 bases, and 6 bases had no gene match. CDR3 length: 15 amino acids. The CDR3: CASSSGTSGRDTQYF. The CDR3 coding sequence is TGTGCCAGTAGTTCCGGGACTAGCGGCCGAGATACGCAGTATTTT. Variable domain in full (rest from reference TRBV19 and TRBJ2-3): DGGITQSPKYLFRKEGQNVTLSCEQNLNHDAMYWYRQDPGQGLRLIYYSQIVNDFQKGDIAEGYSVSREKKESFPLTVTSAQKNPTAFYLCASSSGTSGRDTQYFGPGTRLTVL.

The J gene is TRBJ1-1, the V gene TRBV7-9, with D tentatively TRBD1 (6 bases). V lost 6 bases to trimming and J lost 3 bases, with 17 bases between them. The CDR3 spans 15 residues. Germline CDR1 reads SEHNR; CDR2 reads FQNEAQ (reference sequence). CDR3 coding DNA: TGTGCCAGCAGTCCCTGGGGGGGGGCAGACACTGAAGCTTTCTTT. Its translation is CASSPWGGADTEAFF.

This sequence joins TRBV7-9 and TRBJ2-6; tentative D call: TRBD2 (6 bases). The CDR3 spans 15 residues. Between the trimmed V and J ends, which lost 5 bases and 9 bases, there was a span of 17 bases. Germline V gene data show CDR1 as SEHNR and CDR2 as FQNEAQ (reference sequence). In DNA form, the CDR3 reads TGTGCCAGCAGCCGCGGGGAGTCCGGCCTCAACGTCCTGACTTTC. It is translated as CASSRGESGLNVLTF.